The 25 T cell receptor beta chains presented below share a single source sample, sequenced in a study of T cells in Graves' hyperthyroidism and ophthalmopathy. What was amplified from RNA transcripts were TCR beta CDR3 regions. HTBI primers were used for first-round RT-PCR of the TCR CDR3. MiXCR was run by TCRdb on the multiplex PCR reads, yielding one entry per CDR3 protein. The data show more than 350,000 distinct CDR3 sequences, more than 12% seen once. Input material: blood. These receptors originate from a woman aged 25 to 39 with Graves' hyperthyroidism.

J is TRBJ2-5 and V is TRBV6-1; D uncertain. Germline V gene sequence: CDR1 MNHNS, CDR2 SASEGT. CDR3 size: 17 residues. Trimming shortened V by 4 bases and J by 3 bases, and 21 bases separated the two germline ends. The CDR3 DNA reads TGTGCCAGCAGTGCCCAATCTCAATCACAGTTCAAAGAGACCCAGTACTTC. It yields the protein CASSAQSQSQFKETQYF.

This clonotype showed up many times. This chain connects TRBV28 to TRBJ1-2; maybe TRBD1 (5 bases). CDR1 and CDR2 from the germline V gene are MDHEN and SYDVKM. The V end lost 5 bases, the J end lost 2 bases, and 18 bases lay between the germline ends. This CDR3 region has 16 residues. The CDR3 DNA follows: TGTGCCAGCAGTCTCATGGAGGGCAGGGCGAACTATGGCTACACCTTC. Amino acid sequence: CASSLMEGRANYGYTF.

The rearrangement uses TRBV7-9 and TRBJ2-1; possible D gene TRBD2, 5 bases. CDR1 is SEHNR and CDR2 is FQNEAQ in the germline V gene (reference sequence). V lost 5 bases and J lost 5, with 13 bases in between. The CDR3 is 14 residues long. The CDR3, as DNA: TGTGCCAGCAGCGGGCAGCGGATGGACAATGAGCAGTTCTTC. It encodes CASSGQRMDNEQFF.

The table lists this clonotype with many counts. V and J are TRBV7-6 and TRBJ2-5; TRBD1 is a possible D gene (5 bases). Looked up from germline, CDR1 is SGHVS and CDR2 is FNYEAQ. The V and J ends lost 1 base and 2 bases respectively, with 11 bases between them. The CDR3 spans 15 residues. The CDR3 is CASSLGRTGQETQYF. The DNA of the CDR3 is TGTGCCAGCAGCTTAGGTCGCACAGGTCAAGAGACCCAGTACTTC.

This clonotype was found many times. The CDR3: CAIGSLENTIYF. The CDR3 DNA reads TGTGCCATCGGCTCGTTGGAAAACACCATATATTTT. The chain recombines TRBV10-3 with TRBJ1-3; D not certain. Looked up from germline, CDR1 is ENHRY and CDR2 is SYGVKD. V dropped 8 bases and J dropped 6 bases, with 11 bases sitting between them. The CDR3 loop spans 12 amino acids.

This clonotype was picked up many times. This chain joins TRBV3-1 and TRBJ1-2; TRBD1 might be the D (5 bases). From germline, CDR1 is LGHDT and CDR2 YNNKEL (reference sequence). V was trimmed by 4 bases and J by 6 bases, leaving 12 bases between them. The CDR3 covers 13 residues. The DNA of the CDR3 is TGTGCCAGCAGCCCCGGGCGGGGCAATGGCTACACCTTC. Translated, it gives CASSPGRGNGYTF.

The chain carries TRBV5-1 and TRBJ1-1; D gene unclear. V lost 4 bases to trimming and J lost 0 bases, with 10 bases between them. The CDR3 length is 14 residues. Germline V gene lookup returns CDR1 SGHRS and CDR2 YFSETQ. The CDR3 DNA reads as TGCGCCAGCAGCGGGAGACACTTGAACACTGAAGCTTTCTTT. Translating gives CASSGRHLNTEAFF. Full variable domain (rest looked up from reference TRBV5-1 and TRBJ1-1): KAGVTQTPRYLIKTRGQQVTLSCSPISGHRSVSWYQQTPGQGLQFLFEYFSETQRNKGNFPGRFSGRQFSNSRSEMNVSTLELGDSALYLCASSGRHLNTEAFFGQGTRLTVV.

The gene calls are TRBV24-1 and TRBJ2-3; TRBD1 agrees at 9 bases. Germline assignment: CDR1 KGHDR and CDR2 SFDVKD. The CDR3 has 16 amino acids. The V and J ends lost 5 bases and 2 bases, in that order; junction bases with no gene match: 7. This CDR3 reads CATSALDRGITDTQYF. The DNA of the CDR3 is TGTGCCACCAGTGCCCTGGACAGGGGTATCACAGATACGCAGTATTTT.

This chain uses TRBV14 with TRBJ2-5, with unresolved D. CDR3 length: 15 amino acids. The V gene lost 1 base and the J gene lost 1 base, with 10 bases spanning the gap. Looked up from germline, CDR1 is SGHDN and CDR2 is FVKESK. The CDR3 loop is CASSQGVAPQETQYF. The CDR3, as DNA: TGTGCCAGCAGCCAAGGGGTGGCACCCCAAGAGACCCAGTACTTC.

This clonotype has a count of ten or more. This chain joins TRBV5-1 and TRBJ2-3; no reliable D call. Trimming stripped 4 bases from V and 0 bases from J, with 12 bases between. CDR3 length: 15 amino acids. Looked up from germline, CDR1 is SGHRS and CDR2 is YFSETQ. The CDR3 loop reads CASSRDVGSTDTQYF. CDR3 nucleotide sequence: TGCGCCAGCAGCCGAGACGTAGGGAGCACAGATACGCAGTATTTT.

In its sample, this clonotype was seen a few times. The chain is built from TRBV20-1 and TRBJ2-3; D might be TRBD2 (7 bases). Trimming removed 5 bases from V and 8 bases from J, with 17 bases in between. Germline loops: CDR1 DFQATT, CDR2 SNEGSKA (reference sequence). The CDR3 is made up of 13 amino acids. CDR3 sequence reads: CSAPLGGAGTQYF. DNA for the CDR3: TGCAGTGCTCCCCTGGGGGGGGCAGGTACGCAGTATTTT.

This clonotype has a count of ten or more. The rearrangement links TRBV28 to TRBJ1-1; the D is unclear. Germline V gene lookup returns CDR1 MDHEN and CDR2 SYDVKM. The CDR3 runs 15 residues. V was shortened by 3 bases and J by 1 base, with 12 bases between the two germline ends. In DNA, the CDR3 is TGTGCCAGCAGTTTCGCAGGTTTTACGAACACTGAAGCTTTCTTT. As protein: CASSFAGFTNTEAFF.

This clonotype has a count of ten or more. This sequence joins TRBV3-1 and TRBJ2-5, with TRBD2 as a possible D gene (5 bases). Germline V gives CDR1 LGHDT, CDR2 YNNKEL (reference sequence). Trimming cost V 2 bases and J 2 bases, with 12 bases left between them. CDR3 length equals 15 residues. The CDR3: CASSQTLEVQETQYF. The CDR3 coding sequence is TGTGCCAGCAGCCAAACACTAGAAGTGCAAGAGACCCAGTACTTC.

This clonotype was counted between two and nine times. The chain employs TRBV6-6 and TRBJ1-3; D remains unclear. The V end lost 0 bases, the J end lost 4 bases, and 13 bases lay between the germline ends. The CDR3 spans 16 residues. The germline V gene encodes CDR1 MNHNY and CDR2 SVGAGI (reference sequence). CDR3 loop: CASSYSPRFSGNTIYF. CDR3 coding DNA: TGTGCCAGCAGTTACTCCCCGCGATTTTCGGGAAACACCATATATTTT.

This clonotype came up a few times. This chain connects TRBV9 to TRBJ2-5; 9 bases map to TRBD1. Per the germline V gene, CDR1 is SGDLS and CDR2 is YYNGEE. CDR3 length equals 16 residues. V shed 3 bases and J 4 bases; nucleotides not matched to a gene: 10. CDR3 in DNA: TGTGCCAGCAGCGCGGGGGACAGGGAAGTCGGAGAGACCCAGTACTTC. Translation gives CASSAGDREVGETQYF.

The table lists this clonotype with many counts. The rearrangement joins TRBV7-9 to TRBJ2-3; 13 nucleotides agree with TRBD2. The germline V gene has CDR1 SEHNR and CDR2 FQNEAQ (reference sequence). This CDR3 is built from 16 residues. The V gene end was trimmed by 4 bases and the J gene end by 5 bases; junction bases not matched to a gene: 6. The chain's CDR3 is CASSYGLAGAGDTQYF. The DNA of the CDR3 is TGTGCCAGCAGCTACGGACTAGCGGGAGCGGGAGATACGCAGTATTTT.

A few counts support this clonotype. The chain uses TRBV19 and TRBJ2-1; D uncertain. The germline V gene encodes CDR1 LNHDA and CDR2 SQIVND (reference sequence). Trimming took off 3 bases at V and 8 bases at J, with 5 bases between the two ends. The CDR3 is 11 amino acids. CDR3 in DNA: TGTGCCAGTAGTATCCTCTATGAGCAGTTCTTC. Translating it yields CASSILYEQFF.

This clonotype has ten or more counts. CDR3 loop: CASSSMLTSGHNEQFF. For the CDR3, the DNA is TGTGCCAGCAGCTCCATGTTGACTAGCGGACACAATGAGCAGTTCTTC. J is TRBJ2-1 and V is TRBV7-2; 9 positions agree with TRBD2. Germline V gives CDR1 SGHTA, CDR2 FQGNSA. There are 16 residues in the CDR3. With 4 bases clipped from V and 5 bases from J, the junction kept 9 bases outside the gene matches.

A note on this clonotype: A clone one base away is much larger, so this may be a read error. The V call is TRBV28, the J call TRBJ1-5; no clear D. This CDR3 spans 14 amino acids. The germline CDR1 and CDR2 sequences are MDHEN and SYDVKM. V gave up 7 bases and J gave up 2 bases, with 12 bases separating them. The CDR3 region is CASKGVTRNQPQHF. The CDR3 region has the DNA TGTGCCAGCAAGGGAGTTACTCGCAATCAGCCCCAGCATTTT.

In this sample, this clonotype turned up many times. This CDR3 is CASSRTPALGEQYF. CDR3 nucleotides: TGTGCCAGCAGCCGGACGCCCGCTCTGGGCGAGCAGTACTTC. The rearrangement links TRBV12-3 or TRBV12-4 to TRBJ2-7; D is uncertain. The CDR3 has 14 amino acids. Trimming stripped 6 bases from V and 6 bases from J, with 18 bases between.

This clonotype was counted a few times. CDR3 sequence (DNA): TGCAGTGCTAGAGATTCAGTCGATACGCAGTATTTT. Its protein is CSARDSVDTQYF. The V gene is TRBV20-1, the J gene TRBJ2-3; D not certain. The germline V and J ends were trimmed by 0 bases and 6 bases, with 7 bases remaining between them. Germline assignment: CDR1 DFQATT and CDR2 SNEGSKA (reference sequence). This CDR3 comprises 12 residues.

This clonotype was counted many times. The J gene is TRBJ2-1, the V gene TRBV5-1, with TRBD2 identical over 9 bases. The CDR3 sequence is 16 residues long. CDR1 is SGHRS and CDR2 is YFSETQ in the germline V gene. Trimming at V came to 2 bases and at J to 9 bases, leaving 12 bases not matched to a gene. The CDR3 loop reads CASSFMASGIVGEQFF. Here the CDR3 DNA reads TGCGCCAGCAGCTTCATGGCTAGCGGGATAGTGGGTGAGCAGTTCTTC. The complete variable domain, with remaining parts taken from reference TRBV5-1 and TRBJ2-1, reads KAGVTQTPRYLIKTRGQQVTLSCSPISGHRSVSWYQQTPGQGLQFLFEYFSETQRNKGNFPGRFSGRQFSNSRSEMNVSTLELGDSALYLCASSFMASGIVGEQFFGPGTRLTVL.

This clonotype showed up just a few times. The J gene is TRBJ2-7, the V gene TRBV7-9; 7 bases map to TRBD1. V lost 4 bases and J lost 0; bases outside the gene matches: 3. Germline-derived CDR1 and CDR2 are SEHNR and FQNEAQ (reference sequence). CDR3 size: 14 residues. The CDR3, as DNA: TGTGCCAGCAGCTCCACAGGGGTCTCCTACGAGCAGTACTTC. Residues: CASSSTGVSYEQYF. Full variable domain (missing parts from reference TRBV7-9 and TRBJ2-7): DTGVSQNPRHKITKRGQNVTFRCDPISEHNRLYWYRQTLGQGPEFLTYFQNEAQLEKSRLLSDRFSAERPKGSFSTLEIQRTEQGDSAMYLCASSSTGVSYEQYFGPGTRLTVT.

This clonotype was observed a few times. The rearrangement uses TRBV29-1 and TRBJ1-1, with D hard to call. The V gene's germline CDR1 is SQVTM and CDR2 ANQGSEA. There are 15 residues in the CDR3. Trimming left V 5 bases short and J 2 bases short, with 18 bases between. CDR3 coding DNA: TGCAGCGTTCTTTATCTTGTTAAAACAAACACTGAAGCTTTCTTT. It codes for CSVLYLVKTNTEAFF.

Many counts were recorded for this clonotype. The chain links TRBV18 to TRBJ2-7; D not resolved. This CDR3 is 16 amino acids long. The germline V gene encodes CDR1 KGHSH and CDR2 LQKENI. Trimming stripped 3 bases from V and 6 bases from J, with 21 bases between. For the CDR3, the DNA is TGTGCCAGCTCACCGGGTCCCCGAATACGTGAAGCCGAGCAGTACTTC. Amino acids: CASSPGPRIREAEQYF.